Each of the 26 T cell receptor beta chains below was sequenced from the same sample in a study of beta chain features in type 1 diabetes. The authors reverse transcribed all of the isolated RNA, so sequencing captured expressed TCRB transcripts. Repertoires were generated with immunoSEQ multiplex PCR, while TCRdb's copy carries only in-frame clones and drops some. The repertoire holds some 270,000 clones, with 7% to 9% as singletons. Sequenced input: central memory CD4+ T cells from blood. These receptors all stem from a woman under 30 in good health.

This clone was seen only a few times. The chain employs TRBV4-2 and TRBJ2-1; no definite D call. The CDR3 covers 13 residues. Per the germline V gene, CDR1 is LGHNA and CDR2 is YNFKEQ. Deletions cut 3 bases from V and 7 bases from J, with 10 bases between. The CDR3 loop reads CASSQNIRNEQFF. Here the CDR3 DNA reads TGTGCCAGCAGCCAGAATATCCGGAATGAGCAGTTCTTC.

The table lists this clone with a few counts. This chain uses TRBV6-5 with TRBJ2-7; the D gene could be TRBD1 or TRBD2 (5 bases each). Trimming pared 0 bases from V and 1 base from J, leaving 10 bases between. The CDR3 contains 15 residues. Germline CDR1 MNHEY, CDR2 SVGAGI. The CDR3 DNA reads TGTGCCAGCAGTTACTCCGGGGCGGCTTCCTACGAGCAGTACTTC. Protein product: CASSYSGAASYEQYF.

This clone appeared many times. The same CDR3 also results from other DNA sequences found in this sample. The chain combines TRBV4-3 with TRBJ1-3; D remains ambiguous. The germline V gene has CDR1 LGHNA and CDR2 YSLEER. The CDR3 extends over 15 amino acids. The germline V and J ends were trimmed by 0 bases and 0 bases, with 6 bases remaining between them. The DNA of the CDR3 is TGCGCCAGCAGCCAAGATAGTCACTCTGGAAACACCATATATTTT. It codes for CASSQDSHSGNTIYF.

This clone was observed many times. This chain joins TRBV28 and TRBJ1-5; D perhaps matches TRBD1 (6 bases). Per germline, CDR1 MDHEN and CDR2 SYDVKM. The V end was cut by 3 bases, the J end by 7 bases, with 16 bases between. This CDR3 has 15 residues. CDR3 nucleotide sequence: TGTGCCAGCAGTTTGCAAGGAGGGGGTAGGCAGCCCCAGCATTTT. Residues: CASSLQGGGRQPQHF.

The chain is built from TRBV29-1 and TRBJ1-1; D unclear. Trimming pared 7 bases from V and 5 bases from J, leaving 8 bases between. Germline loops: CDR1 SQVTM, CDR2 ANQGSEA. This CDR3 contains 10 residues. The CDR3 spells CSGGETEAFF. DNA of the CDR3: TGCAGCGGGGGTGAGACTGAAGCTTTCTTT.

The J gene is TRBJ1-6, the V gene TRBV7-9, with a tentative D call TRBD1 (6 bases). CDR1 is SEHNR, CDR2 FQNEAQ, per germline (reference sequence). The CDR3 covers 14 residues. Trimming cost V 2 bases and J 6 bases, with 8 bases left between them. CDR3 residues: CASSLRGGNSPLHF. The CDR3 DNA follows: TGTGCCAGCAGCTTAAGAGGGGGTAATTCACCCCTCCACTTT.

This clone was detected a few times. The rearrangement links TRBV12-2 to TRBJ1-1; the D call TRBD1 from the table was never checked on the DNA. TRBV12-2 is annotated as a pseudogene. CDR3 size: 17 residues. The CDR3 DNA sequence: TGTGCAAGCGAGGGATTTAGGGGAGGACAGGGCAACACTGAAGCTTTCTTT. Translating it yields CASEGFRGGQGNTEAFF.

In this sample, this clone turned up a few times. The chain carries TRBV9 and TRBJ2-5, with 11 positions matching TRBD2. The CDR3 contains 16 residues. CDR1 SGDLS and CDR2 YYNGEE come from the germline V gene. V trimming: 0 bases; J trimming: 5 bases; junction bases outside the gene matches: 6. Written as DNA, the CDR3 is TGTGCCAGCAGCGTAGGATCTAGCGGGGGGCATGAGACCCAGTACTTC. It is translated as CASSVGSSGGHETQYF.

CDR3 sequence: CASPPRGCSNQPQHF. CDR3 DNA sequence: TGTGCCAGCCCCCCCAGGGGCTGTAGCAATCAGCCCCAGCATTTT. This chain joins TRBV6-4 and TRBJ1-5; perhaps TRBD1 as D (6 bases). This CDR3 contains 15 residues. V was shortened by 8 bases and J by 0 bases, with 14 bases between the two germline ends. In germline, CDR1 is MRHNA, CDR2 SNTAGT.

This clone occurred a few times. The rearrangement links TRBV4-3 to TRBJ2-7; a weak D match, TRBD2 (5 bases). Trimming took 3 bases from V and 3 from J, leaving 15 bases between them. CDR1 is LGHNA, CDR2 YSLEER, per germline. The CDR3 is made up of 15 amino acids. In DNA form, the CDR3 reads TGCGCCAGCAGCCACTCCCTCGGGATTGGCTACGAGCAGTACTTC. Translation: CASSHSLGIGYEQYF.

The chain is built from TRBV10-3 and TRBJ1-5; no definite D call. V lost 4 bases to trimming and J lost 5 bases, with 6 bases between them. The CDR3 is made up of 12 amino acids. Germline V lookup: CDR1 ENHRY, CDR2 SYGVKD. The CDR3 is CAISGSDQPQHF. As DNA, the CDR3 is TGTGCCATCAGTGGGTCTGATCAGCCCCAGCATTTT.

The gene calls are TRBV7-8 and TRBJ2-3; TRBD2 matches at 11 bases. The CDR3 length is 18 residues. CDR1 SGHVS and CDR2 FQNEAQ come from the germline V gene. V lost 1 base, J lost 3 bases, and 9 bases stayed unmatched. This chain's CDR3 is CASSLGGLAGGSTDTQYF. DNA of the CDR3: TGTGCCAGCAGCTTAGGAGGGCTAGCGGGAGGTAGTACAGATACGCAGTATTTT.

The chain couples TRBV7-9 to TRBJ2-5, with D maybe TRBD2 (6 bases). Germline CDR1 SEHNR, CDR2 FQNEAQ (reference sequence). The V end lost 5 bases, the J end lost 0 bases, and 10 bases lay between the germline ends. The length of the CDR3 is 14 residues. In DNA form, the CDR3 reads TGTGCCAGCAGCCTTAGGACTAACCAAGAGACCCAGTACTTC. It is translated as CASSLRTNQETQYF. The variable domain in full, with the rest retrieved from reference TRBV7-9 and TRBJ2-5, is DTGVSQNPRHKITKRGQNVTFRCDPISEHNRLYWYRQTLGQGPEFLTYFQNEAQLEKSRLLSDRFSAERPKGSFSTLEIQRTEQGDSAMYLCASSLRTNQETQYFGPGTRLLVL.

J is TRBJ2-7 and V is TRBV4-1, with D perhaps matching TRBD2 (6 bases). The CDR3 covers 14 residues. Looked up from germline, CDR1 is MGHRA and CDR2 is YSYEKL. Trimming cost V 1 base and J 3 bases, with 10 bases left between them. DNA for the CDR3: TGCGCCAGCAGCCAAGTTGGGGGGAACTACGAGCAGTACGTC. Encoded protein: CASSQVGGNYEQYV.

V gene TRBV11-3 combines with J gene TRBJ2-7; D possibly corresponds to TRBD1 (6 bases). V was trimmed by 0 bases and J by 7 bases, leaving 16 bases between them. Germline-derived CDR1 and CDR2 are SGHNT and YENEEA. This CDR3 spans 15 amino acids. The CDR3 DNA sequence: TGTGCCAGCAGCTTAGAATTAGGGGGACCGGGGGAGCAGTACTTC. This sequence encodes CASSLELGGPGEQYF.

There are a few counts of this clone. This rearrangement joins TRBV6-5 to TRBJ2-3; 14 bases line up with TRBD2. CDR1 and CDR2 (germline): MNHEY, SVGAGI. Trimming at V came to 2 bases and at J to 8 bases, leaving 3 bases not matched to a gene. This CDR3 spans 15 amino acids. The CDR3 spells CASSYGTSGSSTQYF. Written as DNA, the CDR3 is TGTGCCAGCAGTTACGGGACTAGCGGGAGTAGTACGCAGTATTTT.

This clone turned up a few times. The rearrangement joins TRBV27 to TRBJ2-3; 7 bases align to TRBD2. The ends lost 5 bases at V and 10 bases at J; junction bases unmatched: 9. From germline, CDR1 is MNHEY and CDR2 SMNVEV (reference sequence). CDR3 length: 13 residues. In nucleotides, the CDR3 is TGTGCCAGCAGTCTCTCTCTAGCGGCAGCGCAGTATTTT. This encodes CASSLSLAAAQYF.

With regard to this clone: One end of the junction does not line up with germline, which may come from a read error. The CDR3: CASSDGGNIQYF. CDR3 sequence (DNA): TGTGCCAGCAGTGACGGAGGAAACATTCAGTACTTC. This rearrangement joins TRBV10-3 to TRBJ2-4; possible D gene TRBD2, 5 bases. The CDR3 length is 12 residues. From germline, CDR1 is ENHRY and CDR2 SYGVKD.

This chain links TRBV14 with TRBJ1-6; D may be TRBD1 (5 bases). With 5 bases removed from V and 9 bases from J, the gap between germline ends came to 11 bases. Germline CDR1 is SGHDN and CDR2 is FVKESK. The CDR3 is 13 residues long. The CDR3 loop reads CASSWGNSSPLHF. DNA for the CDR3: TGTGCCAGCAGCTGGGGGAATAGTTCACCCCTCCACTTT.

This clone was recorded at least ten times. The chain carries TRBV2 and TRBJ1-1; no firm D call. This CDR3 has 12 residues. Germline assignment: CDR1 SNHLY and CDR2 FYNNEI. With 7 bases removed from V and 4 bases from J, the gap between germline ends came to 10 bases. The DNA for the CDR3 is TGTGCCAGCAAAATATGGGTCACTGAAGCTTTCTTT. Amino acid sequence: CASKIWVTEAFF.

V gene TRBV7-8 combines with J gene TRBJ2-5; D is perhaps TRBD2 (8 bases). V was shortened by 5 bases and J by 4 bases, with 23 bases between the two germline ends. The CDR3 consists of 17 residues. Germline assignment: CDR1 SGHVS and CDR2 FQNEAQ. The CDR3 coding sequence is TGTGCCAGCAGCCACGGGACAGTCAGCGGGAGACGAGAGACCCAGTACTTC. Translating gives CASSHGTVSGRRETQYF.

This clone appeared a few times. V usage is TRBV19 and J usage is TRBJ2-7, with 11 nucleotides matching TRBD2. The CDR3 spans 17 residues. Germline V gene data show CDR1 as LNHDA and CDR2 as SQIVND (reference sequence). V lost 2 bases and J lost 2; bases outside the gene matches: 8. The CDR3 DNA sequence: TGTGCCAGTAGTATAAAGAGGACTAGCGGGTACGCCTACGAGCAGTACTTC. Residues: CASSIKRTSGYAYEQYF.

This clone was seen at least ten times. The gene calls are TRBV28 and TRBJ1-5; unclear D gene. CDR1 is MDHEN, CDR2 SYDVKM, per germline. The CDR3 totals 15 residues. V was pared by 6 bases and J by 1 base, with 13 bases between. The CDR3 nucleotides read TGTGCCAGCAGCCGGCCGGACGGGAGCAATCAGCCCCAGCATTTT. It translates to CASSRPDGSNQPQHF. The full variable domain, rest sourced from reference TRBV28 and TRBJ1-5, is DVKVTQSSRYLVKRTGEKVFLECVQDMDHENMFWYRQDPGLGLRLIYFSYDVKMKEKGDIPEGYSVSREKKERFSLILESASTNQTSMYLCASSRPDGSNQPQHFGDGTRLSIL.

This clone was counted at least ten times. The chain is built from TRBV5-1 and TRBJ2-3, with D perhaps matching TRBD2 (5 bases). The germline CDR1 and CDR2 sequences are SGHRS and YFSETQ. Between the trimmed V and J ends, which lost 2 bases and 6 bases, there was a span of 22 bases. The CDR3 loop spans 17 amino acids. CDR3 in amino acids: CASSFTGNLRPPDTQYF. The CDR3 DNA follows: TGCGCCAGCAGCTTTACGGGAAACCTTCGGCCCCCGGATACGCAGTATTTT.

This clone was seen more than once but under ten times. The chain recombines TRBV5-1 with TRBJ2-7, with D possibly matching TRBD1 (6 bases). This CDR3 is 12 amino acids long. V shed 4 bases and J shed 4 bases, with 9 bases lying between them. The V gene's germline CDR1 is SGHRS and CDR2 YFSETQ. CDR3 region: CASSVTGYEQYF. The CDR3 DNA is TGCGCCAGCAGCGTTACAGGGTACGAGCAGTACTTC.

In the case of this clone: The junction does not match germline at one end; this may be a read error. The gene calls are TRBV7-9 and TRBJ1-6, with D uncertain. From germline, CDR1 is SEHNR and CDR2 FQNEAQ (reference sequence). The CDR3 extends over 16 amino acids. The CDR3 region is CASSQDAGSPNSPLHF. CDR3 nucleotide sequence: TGCGCCAGCAGCCAAGATGCAGGATCACCAAATTCACCCCTCCACTTT. The entire variable domain, with the rest obtained from reference TRBV7-9 and TRBJ1-6, is as follows: DTGVSQNPRHKITKRGQNVTFRCDPISEHNRLYWYRQTLGQGPEFLTYFQNEAQLEKSRLLSDRFSAERPKGSFSTLEIQRTEQGDSAMYLCASSQDAGSPNSPLHFGNGTRLTVT.